Each of the 24 T cell receptor beta chains below was sequenced from the same sample in a study of shared clonotypes between healthy human individuals. Method: immunoSEQ multiplex PCR; TCRdb's copy keeps in-frame clones and lacks some. The table records approximately 1.1 million clones, 70% to 80% of them present only once. Sample: memory CD4+ T cells from PBMCs. Sample subset: CD45RA-negative fraction. The receptors originated from a man aged 18 to 29 in good health. Some clones in this sample may be carry-over from other donors' samples.

The rearrangement joins TRBV29-1 to TRBJ1-2, with 7 bases identical to TRBD1. V shed 3 bases and J 4 bases; nucleotides not matched to a gene: 8. In germline, CDR1 is SQVTM, CDR2 ANQGSEA. The CDR3 is 14 residues long. The DNA for the CDR3 is TGCAGCGTTGAGACCGACAGGGCCCTCTATGGCTACACCTTC. Its protein product is CSVETDRALYGYTF.

The gene calls are TRBV18 and TRBJ1-2; D perhaps matches TRBD1 (6 bases). V was shortened by 2 bases and J by 7 bases, with 17 bases between the two germline ends. The CDR3 spans 15 residues. Germline V gene sequence: CDR1 KGHSH, CDR2 LQKENI. The CDR3 DNA follows: TGTGCCAGCTCACCATCTCCGGACAGTGAGTCTGGCTACACCTTC. It codes for CASSPSPDSESGYTF.

About this clone itself: The same CDR3 can be traced to other DNA sequences in this sample. This chain joins TRBV5-1 and TRBJ2-5, with 7 bases identical to TRBD1. Per germline, CDR1 SGHRS and CDR2 YFSETQ. Losses at the gene ends were 2 bases for V and 3 bases for J; bases not matched to a gene: 1. There are 13 residues in the CDR3. CDR3 amino acids: CASSFGTEETQYF. In DNA form, the CDR3 reads TGCGCCAGCAGCTTCGGGACAGAAGAGACCCAGTACTTC.

The chain has TRBV28 and TRBJ1-3; maybe TRBD1 (5 bases). The V end lost 1 base, the J end lost 9 bases, and 16 bases lay between the germline ends. Germline values: CDR1 MDHEN, CDR2 SYDVKM. The CDR3 spans 15 residues. CDR3: CASSLYAAAGGTIYF. The CDR3 DNA reads TGTGCCAGCAGTTTATATGCGGCGGCCGGGGGCACCATATATTTT.

The V call is TRBV19, the J call TRBJ2-7, with D perhaps being TRBD1 or TRBD2 (5 bases each). Germline CDR1 LNHDA, CDR2 SQIVND (reference sequence). Trimming cost V 3 bases and J 3 bases, with 15 bases left between them. The CDR3 spans 15 residues. The CDR3 DNA follows: TGTGCCAGTAGTATGATGGGACGGACCAGCTACGAGCAGTACTTC. It is translated as CASSMMGRTSYEQYF.

This clone appeared once. This chain uses TRBV18 with TRBJ1-4, with D perhaps TRBD1 (5 bases). Per germline, CDR1 KGHSH and CDR2 LQKENI. V shed 0 bases and J shed 4 bases, with 12 bases lying between them. The CDR3 extends over 16 amino acids. CDR3 coding DNA: TGTGCCAGCTCACCACCGGGGCAGACCTTTAATGAAAAACTGTTTTTT. This gives the protein CASSPPGQTFNEKLFF.

This clone was observed a handful of times. V and J are TRBV19 and TRBJ2-7; D is perhaps TRBD1 or TRBD2 (5 bases each). The CDR3 totals 14 residues. Germline CDR1 is LNHDA and CDR2 is SQIVND (reference sequence). V lost 7 bases and J lost 2, with 15 bases in between. CDR3 nucleotide sequence: TGTGCCAGTACCCTAGGGCAGGGACCCTACGAGCAGTACTTC. This translates into CASTLGQGPYEQYF. The variable domain in full, completed from reference TRBV19 and TRBJ2-7, reads DGGITQSPKYLFRKEGQNVTLSCEQNLNHDAMYWYRQDPGQGLRLIYYSQIVNDFQKGDIAEGYSVSREKKESFPLTVTSAQKNPTAFYLCASTLGQGPYEQYFGPGTRLTVT.

This chain uses TRBV7-9 with TRBJ2-1; D may correspond to TRBD1 or TRBD2 (6 bases each). The CDR3 contains 16 residues. The germline gives CDR1 SEHNR, CDR2 FQNEAQ (reference sequence). V was cut by 3 bases and J by 7 bases, with 19 bases left in between. Here the CDR3 reads CASSFLSGAGGNEQFF. The CDR3 region has the DNA TGTGCCAGCAGCTTCCTTTCGGGGGCTGGAGGAAATGAGCAGTTCTTC.

For the CDR3, the DNA is TGCGCCAGCAGCCAAAGTCGGGACAGAGAGCAGTTCTTC. It specifies CASSQSRDREQFF. The chain combines TRBV4-3 with TRBJ2-1; TRBD1 matches at 7 bases. Germline values: CDR1 LGHNA, CDR2 YSLEER. The CDR3 totals 13 residues. After removal of 2 bases from V and 10 bases from J, the junction contained 5 bases not matched to a gene.

The J gene is TRBJ2-7, the V gene TRBV5-4; tentative D call: TRBD1 (5 bases). The CDR3 extends over 15 amino acids. V lost 3 bases to trimming and J lost 2 bases, with 15 bases between them. Germline CDR1 is SGHNT and CDR2 is YYREEE (reference sequence). The CDR3, as DNA: TGTGCCAGCAGCTCTCTGCAGGGATCTCCCTACGAGCAGTACTTC. Translation gives CASSSLQGSPYEQYF.

This chain connects TRBV27 to TRBJ2-3, with D uncertain. Trimming removed 5 bases at V and 6 bases at J, with 15 bases between. CDR1 is MNHEY, CDR2 SMNVEV, per germline (reference sequence). This CDR3 contains 14 residues. The CDR3 is CASSVTNAPDTQYF. CDR3 coding DNA: TGTGCCAGCAGTGTGACAAATGCCCCGGATACGCAGTATTTT.

The chain has TRBV5-1 and TRBJ2-6; D is unclear. The CDR3 extends over 16 amino acids. V lost 7 bases and J lost 0, with 14 bases in between. Per germline, CDR1 SGHRS and CDR2 YFSETQ. The CDR3 nucleotides are TGCGCCAGCGCAAACTGGTTCATCTCTGGGGCCAACGTCCTGACTTTC. It codes for CASANWFISGANVLTF.

V is TRBV4-2 and J is TRBJ2-2, with TRBD1 matching 8 bases. Germline V gives CDR1 LGHNA, CDR2 YNFKEQ. Unmatched junction bases numbered 10, after V lost 6 bases and J lost 4 bases. The CDR3 runs to 16 residues. The CDR3 nucleotides are TGTGCCAGCAGAGAAGGGCGACAGGGGCCCACCGGGGAGCTGTTTTTT. Amino acids: CASREGRQGPTGELFF.

V gene TRBV28 combines with J gene TRBJ2-7; D uncertain. Per the germline V gene, CDR1 is MDHEN and CDR2 is SYDVKM. The V and J ends lost 2 bases and 6 bases respectively, with 14 bases between them. The CDR3 covers 14 residues. The CDR3 here is CASSLGGRAGEQYF. CDR3 bases: TGTGCCAGCAGTTTAGGCGGTCGTGCAGGCGAGCAGTACTTC.

CDR3: CASSVLAGGGDTQYF. In DNA form, the CDR3 reads TGTGCCAGCAGTGTACTCGCGGGAGGGGGAGATACGCAGTATTTT. This chain links TRBV25-1 with TRBJ2-3; 9 nucleotides agree with TRBD2. Germline lookup yields CDR1 MGHDK and CDR2 SYGVNS. This CDR3 region has 15 residues. Losses at the gene ends were 4 bases for V and 5 bases for J; bases not matched to a gene: 7.

The V gene is TRBV11-3, the J gene TRBJ2-7; D may be TRBD1 or TRBD2 (5 bases each). V lost 1 base to trimming and J lost 6 bases, with 13 bases between them. Germline CDR1 is SGHNT and CDR2 is YENEEA. This CDR3 is built from 14 residues. CDR3 residues: CASSLAGTFSEQYF. The CDR3, as DNA: TGTGCCAGCAGCTTAGCAGGGACGTTTAGCGAGCAGTACTTC.

This clone has a handful of counts. V is TRBV6-1 and J is TRBJ1-5; D uncertain. The CDR3 is 13 amino acids. Per germline, CDR1 MNHNS and CDR2 SASEGT. Trimming pared 5 bases from V and 3 bases from J, leaving 8 bases between. This chain's CDR3 is CASSKEANQPQHF. Here the CDR3 DNA reads TGTGCCAGCAGTAAAGAGGCCAATCAGCCCCAGCATTTT.

V gene TRBV19 combines with J gene TRBJ2-1, with 11 bases aligning to TRBD2. This CDR3 contains 17 residues. V dropped 4 bases and J dropped 7; count of bases not matched to a gene: 12. Germline V gene lookup returns CDR1 LNHDA and CDR2 SQIVND (reference sequence). CDR3 DNA: TGTGCCAGTAGTACCCTCACTAGCGGGAGCTTGGTAAATGAGCAGTTCTTC. Its translation: CASSTLTSGSLVNEQFF.

CDR3 amino acids: CASSEVRDTSYEQYF. The CDR3 nucleotides read TGTGCCAGCAGTGAAGTTCGGGACACCTCCTACGAGCAGTACTTC. V usage is TRBV2 and J usage is TRBJ2-7, with a tentative D call TRBD1 (6 bases). Germline V gives CDR1 SNHLY, CDR2 FYNNEI. The CDR3 contains 15 residues. The germline V and J ends were trimmed by 1 base and 0 bases, with 10 bases remaining between them. Full variable domain (outside the CDR3, taken from reference TRBV2 and TRBJ2-7): EPEVTQTPSHQVTQMGQEVILRCVPISNHLYFYWYRQILGQKVEFLVSFYNNEISEKSEIFDDQFSVERPDGSNFTLKIRSTKLEDSAMYFCASSEVRDTSYEQYFGPGTRLTVT.

The genes are TRBV30 and TRBJ2-3; D might be TRBD1 (6 bases). The ends were cut back, 1 base at V and 7 bases at J, with 9 bases in the middle. CDR1 and CDR2 from the germline V gene are GTSNPN and SVGIG (reference sequence). This CDR3 region has 12 residues. CDR3 in amino acids: CAWSGQGHTQYF. The CDR3 region has the DNA TGTGCCTGGAGTGGGCAGGGGCATACGCAGTATTTT. Drawing the rest from reference TRBV30 and TRBJ2-3, the complete variable domain is SQTIHQWPATLVQPVGSPLSLECTVEGTSNPNLYWYRQAAGRGLQLLFYSVGIGQISSEVPQNLSASRPQDRQFILSSKKLLLSDSGFYLCAWSGQGHTQYFGPGTRLTVL.

The gene calls are TRBV18 and TRBJ1-5; D uncertain. V was pared by 2 bases and J by 3 bases, with 11 bases between. The germline gives CDR1 KGHSH, CDR2 LQKENI. This CDR3 is 15 amino acids long. The CDR3 spells CASSPSRTNNQPQHF. CDR3 sequence (DNA): TGTGCCAGCTCACCATCGAGGACTAACAATCAGCCCCAGCATTTT.

V usage is TRBV5-1 and J usage is TRBJ2-1, with D unresolved. The CDR3 is 13 amino acids. V gave up 5 bases and J gave up 1 base, with 7 bases separating them. Germline V gene data show CDR1 as SGHRS and CDR2 as YFSETQ. As DNA, the CDR3 is TGCGCCAGCAGTGTGGGTTCCTACAATGAGCAGTTCTTC. This codes for CASSVGSYNEQFF.

The rearrangement uses TRBV7-6 and TRBJ2-7; tentative D call: TRBD1 (6 bases). The CDR3 sequence is 13 residues long. Trimming stripped 3 bases from V and 2 bases from J, with 8 bases between. In germline, CDR1 is SGHVS, CDR2 FNYEAQ. The CDR3 spells CASSFPGAYEQYF. DNA for the CDR3: TGTGCCAGCAGCTTCCCAGGGGCCTACGAGCAGTACTTC. Full variable domain (rest looked up from reference TRBV7-6 and TRBJ2-7): GAGVSQSPRYKVTKRGQDVALRCDPISGHVSLYWYRQALGQGPEFLTYFNYEAQQDKSGLPNDRFSAERPEGSISTLTIQRTEQRDSAMYRCASSFPGAYEQYFGPGTRLTVT.

V usage is TRBV19 and J usage is TRBJ1-6, with D possibly TRBD1 on 5 matching bases. The CDR3 sequence is 17 residues long. Germline V CDR1 and CDR2: LNHDA, SQIVND (reference sequence). Trimming removed 4 bases from V and 0 bases from J, with 13 bases in between. The CDR3: CASSTGHKSSYNSPLHF. As DNA, the CDR3 is TGTGCCAGTAGTACTGGACACAAGAGCTCCTATAATTCACCCCTCCACTTT.